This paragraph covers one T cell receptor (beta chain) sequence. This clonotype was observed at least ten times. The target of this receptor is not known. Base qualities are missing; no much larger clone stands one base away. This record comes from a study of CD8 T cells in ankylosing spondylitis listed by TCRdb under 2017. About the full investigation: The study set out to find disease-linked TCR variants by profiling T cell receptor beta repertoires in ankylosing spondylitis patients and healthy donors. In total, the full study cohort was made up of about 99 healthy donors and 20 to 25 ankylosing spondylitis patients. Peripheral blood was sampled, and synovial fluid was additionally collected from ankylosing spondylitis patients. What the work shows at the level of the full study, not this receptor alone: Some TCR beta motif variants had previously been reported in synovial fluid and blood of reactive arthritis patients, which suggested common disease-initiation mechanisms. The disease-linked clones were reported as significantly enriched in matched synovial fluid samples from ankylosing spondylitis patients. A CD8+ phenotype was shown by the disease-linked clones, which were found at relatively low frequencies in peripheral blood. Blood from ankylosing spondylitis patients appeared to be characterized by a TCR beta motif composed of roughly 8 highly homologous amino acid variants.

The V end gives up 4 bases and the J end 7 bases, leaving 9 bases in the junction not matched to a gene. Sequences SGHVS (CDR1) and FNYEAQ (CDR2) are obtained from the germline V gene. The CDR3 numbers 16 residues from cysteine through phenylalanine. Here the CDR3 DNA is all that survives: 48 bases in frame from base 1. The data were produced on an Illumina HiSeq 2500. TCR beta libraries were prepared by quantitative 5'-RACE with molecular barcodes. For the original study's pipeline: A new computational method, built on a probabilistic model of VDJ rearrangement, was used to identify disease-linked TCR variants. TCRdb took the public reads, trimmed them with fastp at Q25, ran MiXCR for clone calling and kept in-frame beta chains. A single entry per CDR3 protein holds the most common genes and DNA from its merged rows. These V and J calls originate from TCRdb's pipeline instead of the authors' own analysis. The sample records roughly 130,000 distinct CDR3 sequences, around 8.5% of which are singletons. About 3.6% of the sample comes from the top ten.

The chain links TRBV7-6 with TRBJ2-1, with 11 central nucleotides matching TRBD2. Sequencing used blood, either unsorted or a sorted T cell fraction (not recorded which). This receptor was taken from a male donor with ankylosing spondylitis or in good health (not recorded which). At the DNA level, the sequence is TGTGCCAGCAGCTCCACTAGCGGGAGCAGTATTAATGAGCAGTTCTTC. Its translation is CASSSTSGSSINEQFF.